This T cell receptor (beta chain) came from a study of T cell responses to AZD1222 COVID-19 vaccine (dated by TCRdb to the early 2020s). Background on the whole study: TCR sequencing was performed for fewer than 250 trial participants, of whom around 210 were given two doses of AZD1222 and around 25 were given two doses of MenACWY control vaccine. Trial participants were enrolled by age into 18-55, 56-69 and 70-plus year subgroups, with approximately 160, 26 and 62 TCR-sequenced participants respectively. General conclusions and limits of the study: Vaccine-associated CD4 TCRs spanned the whole spike protein, with dominant responses in regions 160-218 and 743-854. The 56-69-year group was small, and its depth increase did not reach significance, likely because of low power. After two AZD1222 doses, spike-specific TCR breadth and depth were significantly higher than at day 0 and than in MenACWY recipients. Participants were mostly white British, with more females than males. The authors suggested clonal diversity may have been underestimated. No day 14 peak-response samples were available, so repertoires were characterized only after the peak T cell response. Reportedly, almost half of the unique spike-specific TCRs recognized epitopes lying outside the regions that are mutated in the B.1.351 and B.1.1.7 variants. Conclusions about previously exposed vaccinees were limited because only six AZD1222 recipients were SARS-CoV-2 seropositive at baseline.

The time point label, read with the paper, signifies: about 28 days (+/-7) after the second vaccine dose. AZD1222 recipients whose second dose came at about 4 weeks and those whose second dose came at about 12 weeks were combined into one group, since spike-specific TCR depth and breadth did not differ between the two schedules. Samples from vaccinated people were obtained from the UK trials COV001 and COV002, which included a single-blind randomized controlled phase 2/3 trial of AZD1222 (ChAdOx1 nCoV-19) in healthy adults. Trial participant PBMC samples were collected at day 0 and day 28 after the second dose for TCRbeta chain sequencing. The CDR3 regions of human TCRbeta chains were subjected to immunosequencing. The authors' analysis ran thus. TCRs in the repertoires were matched against a reference library of SARS-CoV-2-specific TCRs that had been generated with the MIRA antigen-specificity platform. Breadth meant the fraction of unique TCRs that were SARS-CoV-2-associated, whereas depth meant the fraction of total T cells that were SARS-CoV-2-associated. Using the MIRA data, every spike-specific TCR was mapped to the spike region that the TCR reacted to and assigned to either a CD4 or a CD8 class. Log10-transformed breadth and depth values were compared by one-way ANOVA with Sidak's multiple comparisons tests. TCRdb's version of the immuneACCESS table is confined to in-frame rearrangements and falls short of the full clone set. An unresolved V gene accounts for under half of the shortfall where checked; the remainder is of unknown origin. The DNA gave D and trimming, while V, J and clone size come from that table. In this sample the table shows fewer than 180,000 clones, roughly 90% of which occur a single time. In total, the top ten clones hold 3% to 4% of the sample.

CDR1 and CDR2 are read off the germline V gene as SNHLY and FYNNEI. The CDR3 sequence holds 16 residues, the cysteine and phenylalanine included. Only the CDR3 DNA stays, 48 bases, in frame from base 1. Trimming takes 7 bases off V and 3 bases off J; junction bases not matched to a gene: 12. Regarding this clone: This clone's antigen is unknown. No clone much larger than this one lies a single base away; base qualities are absent.

This clonotype originated in an adult who received the AZD1222 COVID-19 vaccine. Rearrangement joined TRBV2 to TRBJ2-3; TRBD2 lines up with 8 middle nucleotides. The material was peripheral blood, obtained 28 days after the second AZD1222 dose. The bases are TGTGCCAGCAAGTGGTCTAGCGGGTACTTAACAGATACGCAGTATTTT. It is translated as CASKWSSGYLTDTQYF.